One sample yielded the 5 T cell receptor beta chains listed below, sequenced in a study of OX40 agonist ivuxolimab in advanced cancers. The assay was immunoSEQ multiplex PCR, and TCRdb's table has in-frame clones only and misses some. The data contain about 80,000 clones, about 92% of them singletons. The sample was CD4+ or CD8+ T cells sorted from blood, taken in a trial of the OX40 agonist ivuxolimab. All receptors come from an adult with an advanced solid tumor such as melanoma, head and neck, liver or kidney cancer.

This rearrangement joins TRBV11-2 to TRBJ1-1; D is uncertain. Per germline, CDR1 SGHAT and CDR2 FQNNGV. There are 13 residues in the CDR3. The germline V and J ends were trimmed by 5 bases and 1 base, with 8 bases remaining between them. CDR3 DNA sequence: TGTGCCAGCAGCATAGGGTGGAACACTGAAGCTTTCTTT. Translation gives CASSIGWNTEAFF.

This chain connects TRBV5-1 to TRBJ1-1, with D perhaps matching TRBD1 (6 bases). Per the germline V gene, CDR1 is SGHRS and CDR2 is YFSETQ. V lost 7 bases and J lost 0, with 22 bases in between. The CDR3 covers 17 residues. CDR3 amino acids: CASGNRDTGRMNTEAFF. The CDR3 coding sequence is TGCGCCAGCGGGAACCGGGACACGGGGAGAATGAACACTGAAGCTTTCTTT.

The chain employs TRBV5-6 and TRBJ1-2; D call uncertain. The germline V and J ends were trimmed by 4 bases and 4 bases, with 14 bases remaining between them. There are 14 residues in the CDR3. Per the germline V gene, CDR1 is SGHDT and CDR2 is YYEEEE. The CDR3 reads CASSAGSAAYGYTF. CDR3 nucleotides: TGTGCCAGCAGCGCGGGAAGCGCCGCCTATGGCTACACCTTC. Together with reference TRBV5-6 and TRBJ1-2, the CDR3 gives the full variable domain: DAGVTQSPTHLIKTRGQQVTLRCSPKSGHDTVSWYQQALGQGPQFIFQYYEEEERQRGNFPDRFSGHQFPNYSSELNVNALLLGDSALYLCASSAGSAAYGYTFGSGTRLTVV.

The chain has TRBV6-1 and TRBJ2-7; possible D gene TRBD1, 6 bases. The V gene lost 1 base and the J gene lost 7 bases, with 17 bases spanning the gap. Per germline, CDR1 MNHNS and CDR2 SASEGT. CDR3 size: 15 residues. In DNA, the CDR3 is TGTGCCAGCAGTGAAGGCAGGCAGGGGTCTTTAGAGCAGTACTTC. Amino acid sequence: CASSEGRQGSLEQYF.

This clone has a single count. The chain couples TRBV11-2 to TRBJ2-7; the match to TRBD2 covers 13 bases. Trimming removed 3 bases from V and 0 bases from J; junction bases left unmatched: 5. CDR3 size: 17 residues. Per germline, CDR1 SGHAT and CDR2 FQNNGV. CDR3: CASSFGLAGVSSYEQYF. For the CDR3, the DNA is TGTGCCAGCAGCTTTGGACTAGCGGGGGTCAGCTCCTACGAGCAGTACTTC.